The sequence of this T cell receptor beta chain was determined in a study of neurological immune-mediated disorders. Study observations and caveats: In HTLV-1-associated myelopathy, TCR clonal expansion was greatest, whereas multiple sclerosis had the least, falling below healthy controls.

There are many counts of this clonotype. Its antigen is not identified. TCRdb reanalysed the 5' RACE reads using MiXCR and keeps one entry per CDR3 protein. Of approximately 50,000 distinct CDR3 sequences listed, over 3% were seen once; the top ten hold about 6.3%. Germline-derived CDR1 and CDR2 are DFQATT and SNEGSKA (reference sequence). Trimming shortened V by 6 bases and J by 0 bases, and 12 bases separated the two germline ends. CDR3 length: 14 residues. This receptor was obtained from a man aged 35 to 55 with multiple sclerosis. The chain employs TRBV20-1 and TRBJ2-1; no definite D call. Sequencing was performed on PBMCs. The CDR3 nucleotides read TGCAGTGCGAAGACTCCGATCTCCTACAATGAGCAGTTCTTC. Protein sequence: CSAKTPISYNEQFF.